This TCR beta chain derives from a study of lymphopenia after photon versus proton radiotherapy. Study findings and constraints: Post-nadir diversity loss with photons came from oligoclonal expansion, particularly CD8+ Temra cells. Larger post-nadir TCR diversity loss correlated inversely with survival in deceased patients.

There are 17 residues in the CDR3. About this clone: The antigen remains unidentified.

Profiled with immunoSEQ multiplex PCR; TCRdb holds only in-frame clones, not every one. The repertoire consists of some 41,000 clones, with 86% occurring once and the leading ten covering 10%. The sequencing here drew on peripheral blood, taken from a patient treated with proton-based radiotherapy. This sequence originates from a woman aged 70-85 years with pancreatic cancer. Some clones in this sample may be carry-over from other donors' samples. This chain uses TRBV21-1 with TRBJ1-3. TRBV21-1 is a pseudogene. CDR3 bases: TGTGCCAGCAGCAGTTTCCCTGTTTCGATGGTTGGAAACACCATATATTTT. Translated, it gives CASSSFPVSMVGNTIYF.